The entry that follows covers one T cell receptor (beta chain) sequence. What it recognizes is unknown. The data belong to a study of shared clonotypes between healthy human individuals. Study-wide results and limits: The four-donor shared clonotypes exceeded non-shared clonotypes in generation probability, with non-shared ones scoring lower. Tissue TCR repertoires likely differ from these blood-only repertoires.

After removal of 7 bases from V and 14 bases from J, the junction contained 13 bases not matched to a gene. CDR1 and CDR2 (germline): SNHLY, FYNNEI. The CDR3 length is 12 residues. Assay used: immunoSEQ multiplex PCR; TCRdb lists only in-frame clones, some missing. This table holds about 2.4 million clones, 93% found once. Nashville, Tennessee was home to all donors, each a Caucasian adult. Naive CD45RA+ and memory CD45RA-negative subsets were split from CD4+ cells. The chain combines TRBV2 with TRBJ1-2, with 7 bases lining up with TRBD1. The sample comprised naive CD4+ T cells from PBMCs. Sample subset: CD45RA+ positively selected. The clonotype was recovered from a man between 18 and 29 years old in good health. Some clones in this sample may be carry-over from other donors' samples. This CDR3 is CASKGPGGYLTF. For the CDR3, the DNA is TGTGCCAGCAAGGGTCCAGGGGGGTATCTTACCTTC.